Sequencing of this T cell receptor beta chain was carried out in a study of PD-1 blockade in classical Hodgkin lymphoma. Notes on the study in general: A significant rise in TCR diversity was seen by C4D1 for CD4+ cells but not for CD8+ cells.

The assay was immunoSEQ multiplex PCR, and TCRdb's table has in-frame clones only and misses some. The sample includes about 93,000 clones, around 80% of them seen just once. On this clone itself: Its target is not known.

V gave up 5 bases and J gave up 1 base, with 11 bases separating them. The CDR3 extends over 14 amino acids. CDR1 and CDR2 from the germline V gene are SGHVS and FQNEAQ. Time point described: cycle 4 day 1 (C4D1), after 6 weeks of nivolumab. Each patient relapsed following autologous stem cell transplantation, and prior brentuximab vedotin exposure differed. This rearrangement joins TRBV7-8 to TRBJ1-2; D call uncertain. The input for sequencing was peripheral blood mononuclear cells (PBMCs), taken before the fourth cycle of nivolumab. This clonotype was sampled from a human donor with classical Hodgkin lymphoma. The CDR3 loop reads CASSPGSGNYGYTF. The CDR3 nucleotides are TGTGCCAGCAGCCCCGGGTCGGGTAACTATGGCTACACCTTC.